Listed below are T cell receptor beta chains from one sample, sequenced in a study of identical twins. One entry per CDR3 protein, called by TCRdb with MiXCR from the 5' RACE reads. Among hundreds of thousands of distinct CDR3 sequences, roughly 18% were seen once, and the ten largest hold around 14%. The same data also went into a second study, on T cells expressing NK-cell markers.

The sequenced sample was PBMCs. The source of these receptors is a woman aged 18-29 years in good health. Each CDR3 is given without its conserved first and last residue. Rows may omit the clone size; those that give it use once, few, many or a size class.

j_call | v_call | clone_size | cdr3_aa
TRBJ2-7 | TRBV12-3/TRBV12-4 | few | ASSPGTLSYEQY
TRBJ2-7 | TRBV7-9 | few | ASSVRDEEQY
TRBJ2-5 | TRBV12-3/TRBV12-4 | NA | ASGPPGGTKETQY
TRBJ1-5 | TRBV5-5 | many | ASSLYPSGYQPQH
TRBJ2-1 | TRBV6-1 | few | ASSEIAGSSYNEQF
TRBJ1-2 | TRBV11-2 | many | ASSSSGLTRHGYT
TRBJ1-1 | TRBV12-3/TRBV12-4 | NA | ASRATRGTEAF
TRBJ2-7 | TRBV5-6 | few | ASSKRGRDEQY
TRBJ2-5 | TRBV7-2 | few | ASSGLRGLAGVGAQY
TRBJ1-1 | TRBV6-2/TRBV6-3 | few | ASSYKPGTGVATEAF
TRBJ2-2 | TRBV5-5 | NA | ASSLLGSPSGV
TRBJ2-5 | TRBV12-5 | NA | ASGSMSPQETQY
TRBJ1-2 | TRBV10-3 | NA | AISESAGKGLGGYT
TRBJ2-7 | TRBV20-1 | few | SVIDTGTSYEQY
TRBJ2-2 | TRBV18 | NA | ASSPPGRSGELF
TRBJ2-7 | TRBV27 | many | ASSLQGGAREQY
TRBJ1-1 | TRBV5-1 | NA | ASSPTLGAGEAF
TRBJ2-3 | TRBV2 | NA | ASSPGPRATQY
TRBJ2-7 | TRBV20-1 | NA | SALITETAVPYEQY
TRBJ2-3 | TRBV3-1 | NA | ASETAGGQDTQY
TRBJ1-1 | TRBV11-2 | NA | ASSPTGAEAF
TRBJ1-1 | TRBV6-2/TRBV6-3 | NA | ASSSDRLMNTEAF
TRBJ2-2 | TRBV20-1 | NA | SARAGGPAGELF
TRBJ2-3 | TRBV6-1 | NA | ASSIAGGYSTDTQY
TRBJ2-7 | TRBV24-1 | few | ATSDLHTASGLLYYEQY
TRBJ1-1 | TRBV6-5 | many | ASSYPDGNTEAF
TRBJ2-3 | TRBV5-6 | NA | ASSLQGQGLADTQY
TRBJ1-3 | TRBV12-3/TRBV12-4 | few | ASSFGRISGNTIY
TRBJ2-3 | TRBV6-2/TRBV6-3 | NA | ASSYAPGLATWDTQY
TRBJ2-7 | TRBV20-1 | NA | SAARGFNYEQY
TRBJ2-1 | TRBV12-3/TRBV12-4 | many | ASSSGQSSYNEQF
TRBJ2-3 | TRBV12-3/TRBV12-4 | NA | ASSPQGRLSTDTQY
TRBJ2-1 | TRBV10-3 | NA | AISGKDRYNEQF
TRBJ2-4 | TRBV29-1 | few | SVDGLAGNIQY
TRBJ2-3 | TRBV9 | NA | ASSVTGADTQY
TRBJ1-2 | TRBV20-1 | many | SARGQGYGYT
TRBJ1-4 | TRBV29-1 | few | SVGVSGTGKLF
TRBJ1-5 | TRBV5-1 | NA | ASSLGPIGPVSNQPQH
TRBJ2-7 | TRBV20-1 | few | SATTISGQSYEQY
TRBJ2-5 | TRBV12-3/TRBV12-4 | NA | ASSPSGGGGTQY
TRBJ2-1 | TRBV5-6 | NA | ASSNLQTSGGADEQF
TRBJ2-1 | TRBV7-3 | few | ASSLTGLANEQF
TRBJ2-3 | TRBV9 | NA | ASSVARTDTQY
TRBJ1-1 | TRBV20-1 | few | SASSQGPENTEAF
TRBJ1-1 | TRBV6-5 | NA | ASSYSGGVNTEAF
TRBJ1-2 | TRBV6-5 | NA | ASSYSAENGYT
TRBJ2-3 | TRBV5-1 | NA | ASRRGQEDTQY
TRBJ2-3 | TRBV20-1 | NA | SARALAGAVDTQY
TRBJ2-6 | TRBV6-5 | NA | ASSYSVPDVLT
TRBJ2-4 | TRBV2 | NA | ASSEKELLAKNIQY
TRBJ1-2 | TRBV9 | few | ASSGSPGYT
TRBJ1-1 | TRBV7-9 | NA | ASSLARTVNTEAF
TRBJ1-1 | TRBV5-6 | NA | ASSPDFTRGNTEAF
TRBJ1-2 | TRBV20-1 | few | SAREPGYGYT
TRBJ1-1 | TRBV6-1 | NA | ASTVWGGNTEAF